This T cell receptor (beta chain) derives from a study of cytomegalovirus exposure and HLA in healthy donors. Study summary: Genetic ancestry analysis placed around four fifths of the 398 donors that were genotyped in the Caucasian-associated cluster.

Nominal health characterized the donors when sampled, though unrecorded immune exposures were likely. The CDR3 covers 13 residues. In germline, CDR1 is SGHTA, CDR2 FQGTGA. V was shortened by 5 bases and J by 10 bases, with 16 bases between the two germline ends. PCR was performed using 60 Vbeta and 13 Jbeta primers. Assay used: immunoSEQ multiplex PCR; TCRdb lists only in-frame clones, some missing. The repertoire holds 150,000 to 160,000 clones, with about 85% as singletons. In its sample, this clone was seen a few times. The V call is TRBV7-3, the J call TRBJ2-3; possible D gene TRBD1, 6 bases. The sequenced material came from PBMCs. The clonotype was recovered from a man aged 25 to 40 in good health and CMV-seropositive. This CDR3 reads CASSQQRDTPQYF. CDR3 sequence (DNA): TGTGCCAGCAGCCAACAACGGGACACCCCGCAGTATTTT.